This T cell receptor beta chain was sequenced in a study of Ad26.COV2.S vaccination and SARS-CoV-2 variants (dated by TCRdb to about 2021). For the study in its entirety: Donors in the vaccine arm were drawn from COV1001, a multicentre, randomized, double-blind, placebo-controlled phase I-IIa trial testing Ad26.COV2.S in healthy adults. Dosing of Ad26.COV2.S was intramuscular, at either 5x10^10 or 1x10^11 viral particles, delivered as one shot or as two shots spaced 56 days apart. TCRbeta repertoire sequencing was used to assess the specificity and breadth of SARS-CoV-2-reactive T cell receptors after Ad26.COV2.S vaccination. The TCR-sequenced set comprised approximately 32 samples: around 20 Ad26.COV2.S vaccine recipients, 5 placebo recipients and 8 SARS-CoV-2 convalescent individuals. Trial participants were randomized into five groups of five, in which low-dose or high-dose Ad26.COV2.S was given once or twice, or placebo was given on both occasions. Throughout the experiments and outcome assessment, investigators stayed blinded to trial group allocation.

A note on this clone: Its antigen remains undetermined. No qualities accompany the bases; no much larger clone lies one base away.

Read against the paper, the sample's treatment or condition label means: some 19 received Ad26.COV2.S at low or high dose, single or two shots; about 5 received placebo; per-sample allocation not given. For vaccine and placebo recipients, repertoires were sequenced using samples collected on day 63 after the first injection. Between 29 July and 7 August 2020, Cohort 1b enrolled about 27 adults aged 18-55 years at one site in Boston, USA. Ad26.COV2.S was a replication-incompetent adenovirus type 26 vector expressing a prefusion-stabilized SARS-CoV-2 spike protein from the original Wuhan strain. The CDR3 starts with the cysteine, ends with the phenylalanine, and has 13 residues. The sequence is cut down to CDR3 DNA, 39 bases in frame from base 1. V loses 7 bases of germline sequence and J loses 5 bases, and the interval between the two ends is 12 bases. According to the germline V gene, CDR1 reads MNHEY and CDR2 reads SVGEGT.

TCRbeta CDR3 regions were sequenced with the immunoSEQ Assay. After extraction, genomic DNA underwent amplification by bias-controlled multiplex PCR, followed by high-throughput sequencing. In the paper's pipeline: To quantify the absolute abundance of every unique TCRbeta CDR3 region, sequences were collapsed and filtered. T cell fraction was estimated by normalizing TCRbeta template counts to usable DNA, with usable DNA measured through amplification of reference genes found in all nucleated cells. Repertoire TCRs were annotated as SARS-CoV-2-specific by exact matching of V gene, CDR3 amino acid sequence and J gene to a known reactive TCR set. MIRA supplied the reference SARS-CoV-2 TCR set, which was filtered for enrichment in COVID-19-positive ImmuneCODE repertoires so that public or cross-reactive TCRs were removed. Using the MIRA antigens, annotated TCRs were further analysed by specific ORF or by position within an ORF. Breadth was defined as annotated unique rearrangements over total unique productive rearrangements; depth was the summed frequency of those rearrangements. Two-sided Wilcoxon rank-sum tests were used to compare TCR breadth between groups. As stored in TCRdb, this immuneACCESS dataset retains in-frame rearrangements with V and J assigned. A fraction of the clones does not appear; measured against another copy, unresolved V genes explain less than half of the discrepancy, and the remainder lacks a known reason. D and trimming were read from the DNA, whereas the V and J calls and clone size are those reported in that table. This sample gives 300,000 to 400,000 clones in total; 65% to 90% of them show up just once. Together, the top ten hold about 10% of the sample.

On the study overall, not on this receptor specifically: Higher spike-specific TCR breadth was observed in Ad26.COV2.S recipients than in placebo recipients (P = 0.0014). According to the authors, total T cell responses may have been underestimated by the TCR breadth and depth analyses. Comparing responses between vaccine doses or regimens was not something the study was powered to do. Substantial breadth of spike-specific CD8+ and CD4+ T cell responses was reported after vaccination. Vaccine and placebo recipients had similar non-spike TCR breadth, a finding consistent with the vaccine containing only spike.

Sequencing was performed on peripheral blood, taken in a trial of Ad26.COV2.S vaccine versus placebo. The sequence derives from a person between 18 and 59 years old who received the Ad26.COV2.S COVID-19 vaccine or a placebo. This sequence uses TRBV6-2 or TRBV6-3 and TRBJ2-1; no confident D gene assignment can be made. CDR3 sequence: CASTPTEHNEQFF. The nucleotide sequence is TGTGCCAGCACCCCGACGGAGCACAATGAGCAGTTCTTC.